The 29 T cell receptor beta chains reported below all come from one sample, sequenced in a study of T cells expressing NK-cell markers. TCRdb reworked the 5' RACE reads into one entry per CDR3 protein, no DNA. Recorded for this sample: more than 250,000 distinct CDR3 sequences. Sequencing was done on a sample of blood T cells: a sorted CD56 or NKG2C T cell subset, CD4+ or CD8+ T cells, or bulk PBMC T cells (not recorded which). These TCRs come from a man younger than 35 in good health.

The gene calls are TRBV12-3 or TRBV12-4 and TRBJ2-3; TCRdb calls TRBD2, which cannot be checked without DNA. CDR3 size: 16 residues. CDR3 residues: CASKVAGGPVTDTQYF.

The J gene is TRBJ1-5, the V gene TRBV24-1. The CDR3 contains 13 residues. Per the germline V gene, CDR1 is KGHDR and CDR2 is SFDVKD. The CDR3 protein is CATRGWGNQPQHF.

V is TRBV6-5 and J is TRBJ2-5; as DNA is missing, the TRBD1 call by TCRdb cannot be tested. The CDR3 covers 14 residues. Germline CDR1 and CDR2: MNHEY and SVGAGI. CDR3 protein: CASSFLKGGETQYF.

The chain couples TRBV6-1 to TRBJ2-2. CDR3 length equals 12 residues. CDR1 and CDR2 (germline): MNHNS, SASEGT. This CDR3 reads CASSKNTGELFF.

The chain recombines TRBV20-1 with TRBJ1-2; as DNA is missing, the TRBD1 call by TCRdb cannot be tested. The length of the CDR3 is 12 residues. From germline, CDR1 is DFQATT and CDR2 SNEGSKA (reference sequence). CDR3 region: CSADTGEYGYTF.

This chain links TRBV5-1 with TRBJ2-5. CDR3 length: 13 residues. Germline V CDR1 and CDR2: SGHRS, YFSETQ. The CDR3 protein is CASSSESLETQYF.

The CDR3 is CASSFRNIPSTDTQYF. V gene TRBV12-3 or TRBV12-4 combines with J gene TRBJ2-3. CDR3 length: 16 amino acids.

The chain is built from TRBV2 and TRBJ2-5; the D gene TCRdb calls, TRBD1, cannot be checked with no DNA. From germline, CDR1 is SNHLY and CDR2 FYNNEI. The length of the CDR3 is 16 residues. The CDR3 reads CASSGGDRDPQETQYF. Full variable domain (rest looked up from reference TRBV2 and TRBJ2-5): EPEVTQTPSHQVTQMGQEVILRCVPISNHLYFYWYRQILGQKVEFLVSFYNNEISEKSEIFDDQFSVERPDGSNFTLKIRSTKLEDSAMYFCASSGGDRDPQETQYFGPGTRLLVL.

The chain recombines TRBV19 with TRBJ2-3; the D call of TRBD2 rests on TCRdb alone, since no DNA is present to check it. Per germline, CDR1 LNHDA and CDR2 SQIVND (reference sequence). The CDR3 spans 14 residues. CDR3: CASSLLAGPGTQYF.

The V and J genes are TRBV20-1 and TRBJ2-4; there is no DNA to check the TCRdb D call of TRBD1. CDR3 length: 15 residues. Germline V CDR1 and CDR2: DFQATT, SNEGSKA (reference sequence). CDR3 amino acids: CSARDRQGLLDIQYF.

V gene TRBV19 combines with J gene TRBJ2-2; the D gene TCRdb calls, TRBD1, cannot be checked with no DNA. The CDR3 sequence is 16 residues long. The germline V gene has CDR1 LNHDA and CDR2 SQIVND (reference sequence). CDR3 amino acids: CASSTGQGIGTGELFF.

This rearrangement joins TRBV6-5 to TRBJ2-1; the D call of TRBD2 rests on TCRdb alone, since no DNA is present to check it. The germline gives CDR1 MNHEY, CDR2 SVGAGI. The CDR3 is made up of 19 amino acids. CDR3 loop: CASSYSGLAGRSSYNEQFF.

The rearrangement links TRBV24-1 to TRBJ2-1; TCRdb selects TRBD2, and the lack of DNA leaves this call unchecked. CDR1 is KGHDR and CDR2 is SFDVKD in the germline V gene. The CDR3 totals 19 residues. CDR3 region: CATSDLHFSGTDSYNEQFF.

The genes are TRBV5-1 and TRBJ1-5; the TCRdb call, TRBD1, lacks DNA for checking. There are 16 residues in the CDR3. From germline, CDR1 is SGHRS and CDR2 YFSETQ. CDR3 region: CARRTKDSFSNQPQHF.

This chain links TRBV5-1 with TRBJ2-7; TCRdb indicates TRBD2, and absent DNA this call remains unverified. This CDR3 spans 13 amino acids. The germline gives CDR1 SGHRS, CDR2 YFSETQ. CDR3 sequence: CASSRRLADEQYF.

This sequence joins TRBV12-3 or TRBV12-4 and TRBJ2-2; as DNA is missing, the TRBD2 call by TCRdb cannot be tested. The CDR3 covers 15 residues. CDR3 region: CASLFPGGNTGELFF.

The CDR3 reads CASSFEGLRPQYF. The V gene is TRBV6-5, the J gene TRBJ2-3. Germline loops: CDR1 MNHEY, CDR2 SVGAGI. The CDR3 has 13 residues.

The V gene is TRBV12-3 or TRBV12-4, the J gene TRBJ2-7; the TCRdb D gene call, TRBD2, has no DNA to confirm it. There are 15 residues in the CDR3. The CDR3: CASKAPGLHSYEQYF.

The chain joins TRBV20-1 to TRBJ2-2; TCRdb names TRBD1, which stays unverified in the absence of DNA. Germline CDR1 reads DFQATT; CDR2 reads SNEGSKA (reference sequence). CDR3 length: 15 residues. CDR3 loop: CSARDSGTGGVGLFF.

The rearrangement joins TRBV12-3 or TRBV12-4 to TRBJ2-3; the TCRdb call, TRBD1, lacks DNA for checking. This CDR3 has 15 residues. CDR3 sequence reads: CASRRTGGASDTQYF.

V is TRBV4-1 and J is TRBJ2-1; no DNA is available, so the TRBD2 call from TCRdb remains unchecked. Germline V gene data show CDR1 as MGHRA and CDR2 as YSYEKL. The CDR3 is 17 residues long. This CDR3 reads CASSQRIAGGSYNEQFF.

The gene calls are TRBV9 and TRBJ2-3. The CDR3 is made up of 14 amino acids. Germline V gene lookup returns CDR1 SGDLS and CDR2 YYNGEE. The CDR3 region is CASSVEVEEDTQYF.

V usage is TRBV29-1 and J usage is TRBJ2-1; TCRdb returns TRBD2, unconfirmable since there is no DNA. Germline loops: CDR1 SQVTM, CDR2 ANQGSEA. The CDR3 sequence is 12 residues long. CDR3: CSPSSGGNEQFF.

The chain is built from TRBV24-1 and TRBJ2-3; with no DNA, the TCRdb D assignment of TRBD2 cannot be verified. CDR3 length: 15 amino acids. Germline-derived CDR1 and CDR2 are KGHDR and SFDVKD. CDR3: CATSDYSTSGDTQYF.

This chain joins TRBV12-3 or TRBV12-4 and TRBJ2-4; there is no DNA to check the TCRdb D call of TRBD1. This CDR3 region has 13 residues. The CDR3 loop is CATSRGPKNIQYF.

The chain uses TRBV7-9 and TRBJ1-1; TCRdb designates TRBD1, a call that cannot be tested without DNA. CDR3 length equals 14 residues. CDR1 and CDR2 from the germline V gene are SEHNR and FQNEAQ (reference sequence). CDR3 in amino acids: CASSLEGPGTEAFF.

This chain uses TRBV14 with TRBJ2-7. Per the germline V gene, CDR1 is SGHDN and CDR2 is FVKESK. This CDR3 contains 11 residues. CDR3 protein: CASSQYMGQYF.

The CDR3 spells CASSRGSGRGGNNEQFF. The chain combines TRBV6-1 with TRBJ2-1; no DNA is available, so the TRBD2 call from TCRdb remains unchecked. In germline, CDR1 is MNHNS, CDR2 SASEGT. This CDR3 has 17 amino acids.

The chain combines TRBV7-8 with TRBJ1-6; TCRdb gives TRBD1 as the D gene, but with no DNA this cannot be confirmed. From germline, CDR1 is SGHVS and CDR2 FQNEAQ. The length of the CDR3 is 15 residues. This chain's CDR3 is CASSSGNRVNSPLHF.